This T cell receptor (beta chain) was found in a study of T cells in Graves' hyperthyroidism and ophthalmopathy. TCR beta CDR3 regions were amplified from RNA. Using the HTBI primer set, a first-round RT-PCR was run on the TCR CDR3. MiXCR was run by TCRdb on the multiplex PCR reads, yielding one entry per CDR3 protein. The repertoire holds 750,000 to 950,000 distinct CDR3 sequences, roughly 37% seen once, with 7.5% to 9.5% in the top ten. This clonotype was seen only once. The antigen is unknown. The authors deemed Graves' hyperthyroidism stable absent ophthalmopathy progression within 18 months. Among the patients, aged 18 to 65, hyperthyroidism was newly diagnosed and had lasted under 2 months. Each 10 ml fresh peripheral blood draw supplied the PBMCs. V was clipped by 8 bases and J by 5 bases; unmatched bases: 16. CDR3 length: 16 amino acids. The germline V gene has CDR1 ENHRY and CDR2 SYGVKD. Study observations and caveats: The model anticipated ophthalmopathy a median about 7.1 months pre-onset.

The TCR originated in a man in his late teens or twenties with Graves' hyperthyroidism. The source material was blood. The chain employs TRBV10-3 and TRBJ2-5; 8 nucleotides agree with TRBD1. The CDR3 reads CAIEEDRAGLQETQYF. The CDR3 DNA follows: TGTGCCATCGAAGAGGACAGGGCGGGTTTGCAGGAGACCCAGTACTTC.